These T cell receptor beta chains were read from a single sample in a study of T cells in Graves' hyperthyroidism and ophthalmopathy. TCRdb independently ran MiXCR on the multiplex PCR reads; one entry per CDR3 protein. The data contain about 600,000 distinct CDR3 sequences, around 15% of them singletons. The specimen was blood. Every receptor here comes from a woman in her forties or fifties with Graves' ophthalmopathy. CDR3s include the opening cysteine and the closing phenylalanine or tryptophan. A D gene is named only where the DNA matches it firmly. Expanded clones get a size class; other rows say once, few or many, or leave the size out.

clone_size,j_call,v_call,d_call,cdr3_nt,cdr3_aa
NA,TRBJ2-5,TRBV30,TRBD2,TGTGCCTGGAGTCCCAGCCTAGCGGGAGTGGAGACCCAGTACTTC,CAWSPSLAGVETQYF
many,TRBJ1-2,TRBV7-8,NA,TGTGCCAGCAGCTCCGTGGGCTATGGCTACACCTTC,CASSSVGYGYTF
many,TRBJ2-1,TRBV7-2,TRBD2,TGTGCCAGCAGCCAGGCCGGGACTAGCGGATACAATGAGCAGTTCTTC,CASSQAGTSGYNEQFF
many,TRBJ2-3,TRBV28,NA,TGTGCCAGCAGTTTTGTCGACAGAGATACGCAGTATTTT,CASSFVDRDTQYF
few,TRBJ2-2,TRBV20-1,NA,TGCAGTGCTCGGGACGACCCCATGAACACCGGGGAGCTGTTTTTT,CSARDDPMNTGELFF
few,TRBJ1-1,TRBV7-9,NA,TGTGCCAGCAGCCTACTGGGACAAACGAACACTGAAGCTTTCTTT,CASSLLGQTNTEAFF
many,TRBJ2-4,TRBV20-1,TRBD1,TGCAGTGCTAGAGATCGGACAGGGTTAAACATTCAGTACTTC,CSARDRTGLNIQYF
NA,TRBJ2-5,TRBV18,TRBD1,TGTGCCAGCTCACCGGCCGGGACAGTACAAGAGACCCAGTACTTC,CASSPAGTVQETQYF
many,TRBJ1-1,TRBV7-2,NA,TGTGCCAGCAGCTTTCCTCAGGGAGGAGTGAACACTGAAGCTTTCTTT,CASSFPQGGVNTEAFF
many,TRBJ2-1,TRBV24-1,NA,TGTGCCACCAGTGGGGACAACCAATACAATGAGCAGTTCTTC,CATSGDNQYNEQFF
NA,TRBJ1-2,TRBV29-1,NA,TGCAGCGTTTCTATCCAGGGAGGCTATGGCTACACCTTC,CSVSIQGGYGYTF
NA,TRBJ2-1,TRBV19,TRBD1,TGTGCCAGTAGTCCTCGACAGGGGGCCACCTACAATGAGCAGTTCTTC,CASSPRQGATYNEQFF
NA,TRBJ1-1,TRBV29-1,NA,TGCAGCGTTGGGGACCCGGGAACTGAAGCTTTCTTT,CSVGDPGTEAFF
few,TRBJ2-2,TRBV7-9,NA,TGTGCCAGCAGCTTTTCGACTAAACTGACGAACACCGGGGAGCTGTTTTTT,CASSFSTKLTNTGELFF
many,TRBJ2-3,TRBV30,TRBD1,TGTGCCTGGTGTCGATCTCGGCCGGGACAGGGAATCGATACGCAGTATTTT,CAWCRSRPGQGIDTQYF
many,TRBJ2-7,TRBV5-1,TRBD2,TGCGCCAGCAGCGGGGGACTAGCGGGAGGTGAGCAGTACTTC,CASSGGLAGGEQYF
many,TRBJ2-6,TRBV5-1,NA,TGTGCCAGCAGCCTCGGTGGTTCTGGGGCCAACGTCCTGACTTTC,CASSLGGSGANVLTF